The rows below give T cell receptor beta chains drawn from one sample of a study of blood T cell repertoires in COVID-19. Repertoires were generated with immunoSEQ multiplex PCR, while TCRdb's copy carries only in-frame clones and drops some. The sample shows about 130,000 clones, approximately 88% of them seen only once. The sequenced sample consisted of peripheral blood. These receptors were obtained from a man aged 45 to 65 with acute or convalescent COVID-19. CDR3s include the opening cysteine and the closing phenylalanine or tryptophan. The order of the fields is J gene, D gene, V gene, clone size, CDR3 DNA, CDR3 protein. The D gene is left open where the match is weak. Rows give clone size only sometimes, using once, few, many, or a class for an expanded clone.

TRBJ1-2	TRBD1	TRBV24-1	-	TGTGCCACCAGCCCGGACAGGGGGCATTGGTATGGCTACACCTTC	CATSPDRGHWYGYTF
TRBJ1-2	-	TRBV19	-	TGTGCCAGTAGTATCAGCGATCGTTATGGCTACACCTTC	CASSISDRYGYTF
TRBJ1-3	-	TRBV18	-	TGTGCCAGCCGGGCGGGGGCGATCTCTGGAAACACCATATATTTT	CASRAGAISGNTIYF
TRBJ1-1	-	TRBV11-2	once	TGTGCCAGCAGCTTAAAAGCCACAGGGTTGTTCACTGAAGCTTTCTTT	CASSLKATGLFTEAFF
TRBJ1-3	-	TRBV19	-	TGTGCCAGTAAATCCGCTGGAAACACCATATATTTT	CASKSAGNTIYF
TRBJ2-3	-	TRBV7-7	-	TGTGCTAGCAGCTTAGGTACAGGGAAGGTAGCAGATACGCAGTATTTT	CASSLGTGKVADTQYF
TRBJ1-2	TRBD1	TRBV29-1	-	TGCAGCGTTGGAGGGGGCGAGGGGTATGGCTACACCTTC	CSVGGGEGYGYTF
TRBJ1-3	-	TRBV11-2	-	TGTGCCAGCAGCTTAGACATCTCTGGAAACACCATATATTTT	CASSLDISGNTIYF
TRBJ1-2	-	TRBV5-5	-	TGTGCCAGCAGTCCTACTAACTATGGCTACACCTTC	CASSPTNYGYTF
TRBJ1-6	-	TRBV15	-	TGTGCCACCAGCAGAGAGGGGGCTTCCTATAATTCACCCCTCCACTTT	CATSREGASYNSPLHF
TRBJ2-2	TRBD1	TRBV28	-	TGTGCCAGCAGTTCCCGGGACAGGAAGACCGGGGAGCTGTTTTTT	CASSSRDRKTGELFF
TRBJ1-5	TRBD1	TRBV3-1/TRBV3-2	-	TGTGCCAGCAGCTACGGGACAGGACCCAATCAGCCCCAGCATTTT	CASSYGTGPNQPQHF
TRBJ2-7	TRBD1	TRBV6-6	-	TGTGCCAGTAATACAGGGGGCCCCTACGAGCAGTACTTC	CASNTGGPYEQYF
TRBJ1-2	TRBD1	TRBV6-5	few	TGTGCCAGCAGTTACGCGCCGGGACAGGGAAACTATGGCTACACCTTC	CASSYAPGQGNYGYTF
TRBJ1-1	-	TRBV5-6	-	TGTGCCAGCAGCTTGGGGACTACGCCGGTAGCTTTCTTT	CASSLGTTPVAFF
TRBJ1-5	-	TRBV5-1	-	TGCGCCAGCAGCCCCCGGGGGGGGGTGCAGCCCCAGCATTTT	CASSPRGGVQPQHF
TRBJ2-3	-	TRBV6-6	once	TGTGCCAGCAGTTACTCTCCCGGGACTCGGGGGGATACGCAGTATTTT	CASSYSPGTRGDTQYF
TRBJ1-2	TRBD1	TRBV3-1/TRBV3-2	once	TGTGCCAGCAGCCAAAGGGACAGCTCCACGGGGAATGGCTACACCTTC	CASSQRDSSTGNGYTF
TRBJ1-2	-	TRBV15	-	TGTGCCACCAGCAATCTAAACTATGGCTACACCTTC	CATSNLNYGYTF
TRBJ2-3	-	TRBV11-3	-	TGTGCCAGCAGCTTCGGGGGACGGAATTACGATACGCAGTATTTT	CASSFGGRNYDTQYF
TRBJ2-1	TRBD1	TRBV28	-	TGTGCCAGCAGGCCGACAGGGCGAAATGAGCAGTTCTTC	CASRPTGRNEQFF
TRBJ1-5	-	TRBV30	-	TGTGCCTGGAGTGTAAGAGAAAATCAGCCCCAGCATTTT	CAWSVRENQPQHF
TRBJ1-1	-	TRBV27	-	TGTGCCAGCAAAATCAGGGGTTCAAACACTGAAGCTTTCTTT	CASKIRGSNTEAFF
TRBJ1-1	-	TRBV3-1/TRBV3-2	-	TGTGCCAGCAGCCGGGGGCTAGAGAACACTGAAGCTTTCTTT	CASSRGLENTEAFF
TRBJ1-2	-	TRBV11-2	-	TGTGCCAGCAGCTGGGGACTCGATGGCTACACCTTC	CASSWGLDGYTF
TRBJ1-5	-	TRBV6-5	-	TGTGCCAGCAGTTACTCCGGAGTAAAAAATCAGCCCCAGCATTTT	CASSYSGVKNQPQHF
TRBJ1-4	-	TRBV5-1	-	TGCGCCAGCAGCTTGGCCGGGAGGCCTAGGAATGAAAAACTGTTTTTT	CASSLAGRPRNEKLFF
TRBJ1-5	-	TRBV12-3/TRBV12-4	-	TGTGCCAGCAGTTGGGGACTCGACCAGCCCCAGCATTTT	CASSWGLDQPQHF
TRBJ1-5	-	TRBV18	-	TGTGCCAGCTCGGACACCTCAGTTCAGCCCCAGCATTTT	CASSDTSVQPQHF
TRBJ2-5	TRBD2	TRBV5-1	-	TGCGCCAGCAGCCACGGGACTAGCGGGGACCAAGAGACCCAGTACTTC	CASSHGTSGDQETQYF
TRBJ2-5	TRBD1	TRBV15	-	TGTGCCACCAGCAGCGCGGACAGGGGTTGGGAGACCCAGTACTTC	CATSSADRGWETQYF
TRBJ1-2	TRBD1	TRBV18	-	TGTGCCAGCTCACTCTCGGGACAGGGGTACTATGGCTACACCTTC	CASSLSGQGYYGYTF
TRBJ2-1	TRBD2	TRBV7-2	-	TGTGCCAGCAGCCCCCGGGAGGCAAGCAATGAGCAGTTCTTC	CASSPREASNEQFF
TRBJ1-2	TRBD1	TRBV29-1	-	TGCAGCGCCCAAGGGGGACAGCTGAACTACACCTTC	CSAQGGQLNYTF
TRBJ1-2	TRBD1	TRBV5-1	-	TGCGCCAGCAGCTCCCAGGGGGAGGCCGCTGGCTATGGCTACACCTTC	CASSSQGEAAGYGYTF
TRBJ2-7	-	TRBV2	few	TGTGCCAGCAGTGCCCCTGCCTACGAGCAGTACTTC	CASSAPAYEQYF
TRBJ1-1	TRBD1	TRBV7-7	-	TGTGCTAGCAGCTCCGACAGGGACACTGAAGCTTTCTTT	CASSSDRDTEAFF
TRBJ1-5	-	TRBV10-3	-	TGTGCCATCAGTGAGACCTACGCCGGCAATCAGCCCCAGCATTTT	CAISETYAGNQPQHF
TRBJ2-7	-	TRBV5-1	-	TGCGCCAGCAGCTTGTCAAGCGGGCCCTACGAGCAGTACTTC	CASSLSSGPYEQYF
TRBJ1-5	-	TRBV2	once	TGTGCCAGCAGTGAAGCGCGTCAGGTCGGTAATCAGCCCCAGCATTTT	CASSEARQVGNQPQHF
TRBJ1-1	TRBD1	TRBV19	-	TGTGCCAGTAGTTCTTTACAGGGGGGGACTGAAGCTTTCTTT	CASSSLQGGTEAFF
TRBJ2-5	-	TRBV5-1	-	TGCGCCAGCAGCTTGGCCCCAGGGCAAGAGACCCAGTACTTC	CASSLAPGQETQYF
TRBJ2-1	TRBD2	TRBV10-3	-	TGTGCCATCAGTGCAGGCGGGGGGGTTGTCTACAATGAGCAGTTCTTC	CAISAGGGVVYNEQFF
TRBJ1-2	-	TRBV5-1	-	TGCGCCAGCAGTTCCCGGGGGAGAAACTATGGCTACACCTTC	CASSSRGRNYGYTF
TRBJ2-7	-	TRBV7-2	-	TGTGCCAGCAGTTCTGCGAAGCGGGCCCTAGAGCAGTACTTC	CASSSAKRALEQYF
TRBJ1-6	TRBD1	TRBV18	-	TGTGCCAGCTCCTCCCGACCCGGACAGGGAGGGAGGAATTCACCCCTCCACTTT	CASSSRPGQGGRNSPLHF
TRBJ2-1	TRBD2	TRBV28	-	TGTGCCAGCAGTTTACGACTAGCGGGAGGCCTAGAGCAGTTCTTC	CASSLRLAGGLEQFF
TRBJ2-7	TRBD1	TRBV6-5	once	TGTGCCACCTCTTCCCGGACAGGGGCCTACGAGCAGTACTTC	CATSSRTGAYEQYF
TRBJ2-3	TRBD2	TRBV4-2	-	TGTGCCAGCAGCCAAGGTATACTAGCGGGGGGCACAGATACGCAGTATTTT	CASSQGILAGGTDTQYF
TRBJ2-2	TRBD1	TRBV6-4	-	TGTGCCAGCAAGGGACAGGGGGCGACCGGGGAGCTGTTTTTT	CASKGQGATGELFF